A selection of T cell receptor beta chains follows, all from one sample in a study of blood T cells in healthy people across ages. TCRdb recomputed calls from the 5' RACE reads with MiXCR, one row per CDR3 protein. The sample carries hundreds of thousands of distinct CDR3 sequences, about 47% recorded once. Sequencing input: blood. The receptors stem from a man older than 75 in good health. CDR3s include the opening cysteine and the closing phenylalanine or tryptophan. Fields, in order: clone size, J gene, D gene, V gene, CDR3 DNA, CDR3 protein. The D gene is left open where the match is weak. Clone size is stated in some rows and not others, as once, few, many or a class when expanded.

clone size: NA
J gene: TRBJ2-1
D gene: NA
V gene: TRBV20-1
CDR3 DNA: TGCAGTGCTAGAGAACGCGGGGCGACCTACAATGAGCGGTTCTTC
CDR3 protein: CSARERGATYNERFF

clone size: NA
J gene: TRBJ1-2
D gene: NA
V gene: TRBV6-6
CDR3 DNA: TGTGCCAGCAGTTACGAAGGTAGCGGACAGTGGGATGGCTACACCTTC
CDR3 protein: CASSYEGSGQWDGYTF

clone size: NA
J gene: TRBJ1-5
D gene: NA
V gene: TRBV29-1
CDR3 DNA: TGCAGCGTTGGCCCAGGCGGCAATCAGCCCCAGCATTTT
CDR3 protein: CSVGPGGNQPQHF

clone size: NA
J gene: TRBJ2-3
D gene: TRBD2
V gene: TRBV12-5
CDR3 DNA: TGTGCTAGTGGGACTAGCGGGGTTACAGATACGCAGTATTTT
CDR3 protein: CASGTSGVTDTQYF

clone size: NA
J gene: TRBJ1-2
D gene: NA
V gene: TRBV4-3
CDR3 DNA: TGCGCCAGCAGCCAAGTTTATGCCATCCGGAACTATGGCTACACCTTC
CDR3 protein: CASSQVYAIRNYGYTF

clone size: NA
J gene: TRBJ1-2
D gene: NA
V gene: TRBV28
CDR3 DNA: TGTGCCAGCAGTTCCTGGACATCTGCTAACTATGGCTACACCTTC
CDR3 protein: CASSSWTSANYGYTF

clone size: few
J gene: TRBJ2-5
D gene: TRBD2
V gene: TRBV29-1
CDR3 DNA: TGCAGCGTTGATCTGGCGGGAGTTGAGCAGTACTTC
CDR3 protein: CSVDLAGVEQYF

clone size: NA
J gene: TRBJ2-5
D gene: NA
V gene: TRBV7-2
CDR3 DNA: TGTGCCAGCAGCTTAAAAGGAGGTCCGACCCAGTACTTC
CDR3 protein: CASSLKGGPTQYF

clone size: NA
J gene: TRBJ2-2
D gene: TRBD1
V gene: TRBV20-1
CDR3 DNA: TGCAGTGCTAGAGATGGGGCAGGGGGCCCCGGGGAGCTGTTTTTT
CDR3 protein: CSARDGAGGPGELFF

clone size: NA
J gene: TRBJ2-3
D gene: NA
V gene: TRBV20-1
CDR3 DNA: TGCAGCTTCGACCGGGACCAACTTTACACAGATACGCAGTATTTT
CDR3 protein: CSFDRDQLYTDTQYF

clone size: NA
J gene: TRBJ2-7
D gene: TRBD2
V gene: TRBV5-1
CDR3 DNA: TGCGCCAGCAGCTTGAGATCCCGACTAGCGGGCACCTCCTACGAGCAGTACTTC
CDR3 protein: CASSLRSRLAGTSYEQYF

clone size: NA
J gene: TRBJ1-5
D gene: NA
V gene: TRBV5-5
CDR3 DNA: TGTGCCAGCAGCCAGGGTGCCGATCAGCCCCAGCATTTT
CDR3 protein: CASSQGADQPQHF

clone size: once
J gene: TRBJ1-1
D gene: NA
V gene: TRBV29-1
CDR3 DNA: TGCAGCGTTGAAGAGGACTTTTTGAACACTGAAGCTTTCTTT
CDR3 protein: CSVEEDFLNTEAFF

clone size: few
J gene: TRBJ2-7
D gene: NA
V gene: TRBV7-2
CDR3 DNA: TGTGCCAGCAGCTCCCAAACACGGGTGAGCGAGCAGTACTTC
CDR3 protein: CASSSQTRVSEQYF

clone size: NA
J gene: TRBJ2-3
D gene: TRBD2
V gene: TRBV7-3
CDR3 DNA: TGTGCCAGCAGCTTATCCGGGACTAGCGGGACCAGCACAGATACGCAGTATTTT
CDR3 protein: CASSLSGTSGTSTDTQYF

clone size: NA
J gene: TRBJ1-2
D gene: NA
V gene: TRBV5-4
CDR3 DNA: TGTGCCAGCAGTAGGGACGGCGATAACTATGGCTACACCTTC
CDR3 protein: CASSRDGDNYGYTF

clone size: NA
J gene: TRBJ2-4
D gene: TRBD1
V gene: TRBV7-2
CDR3 DNA: TGTGCCAGCAGCGCCCGGACAGGGATGAGCATTCAGTACTTC
CDR3 protein: CASSARTGMSIQYF

clone size: few
J gene: TRBJ2-3
D gene: NA
V gene: TRBV20-1
CDR3 DNA: TGCAGTGCTAGAGAGATACTAACTAGCACAGATACGCAGTATTTT
CDR3 protein: CSAREILTSTDTQYF

clone size: NA
J gene: TRBJ2-7
D gene: TRBD2
V gene: TRBV5-1
CDR3 DNA: TGCGCCAGCAGCCGAGAGAGCGGGACCTCCTACGAGCAGTACTTC
CDR3 protein: CASSRESGTSYEQYF

clone size: NA
J gene: TRBJ2-7
D gene: TRBD2
V gene: TRBV5-1
CDR3 DNA: TGCGCCACCATCTTCGGTAGCGGGAGTACATACGAGCAGTACTTC
CDR3 protein: CATIFGSGSTYEQYF